The clone carrying this T cell receptor (beta chain) was counted a few times. The antigen is not known. The CDR3 is made up of 14 amino acids. Germline V gene sequence: CDR1 MGHRA, CDR2 YSYEKL. V gave up 2 bases and J gave up 5 bases, with 9 bases separating them. Thawed PBMCs were FACS-sorted into unstimulated CD4+CD25+CD127- regulatory T cells, CD4+CD25- non-regulatory cells, CD4 and CD8 cells. Measured with immunoSEQ multiplex PCR; TCRdb has only the in-frame clones, and not every one. The sample lists about 110,000 clones; around 91% were seen once. The sample belongs to a study of Tregs in tolerant kidney transplant recipients. Whole-study findings and limits: In tolerant patients, donor-specific Tregs outgrew total Tregs, suggesting antigen-driven expansion.

The genes are TRBV4-1 and TRBJ1-4; TRBD1 might be the D (6 bases). Sequencing used CD4+ T cells from blood, obtained before the transplant. The receptor's source is a human donor who received a combined kidney and bone marrow transplant. The CDR3 loop is CASSQPTGNEKLFF. DNA of the CDR3: TGCGCCAGCAGCCAACCAACAGGGAATGAAAAACTGTTTTTT.